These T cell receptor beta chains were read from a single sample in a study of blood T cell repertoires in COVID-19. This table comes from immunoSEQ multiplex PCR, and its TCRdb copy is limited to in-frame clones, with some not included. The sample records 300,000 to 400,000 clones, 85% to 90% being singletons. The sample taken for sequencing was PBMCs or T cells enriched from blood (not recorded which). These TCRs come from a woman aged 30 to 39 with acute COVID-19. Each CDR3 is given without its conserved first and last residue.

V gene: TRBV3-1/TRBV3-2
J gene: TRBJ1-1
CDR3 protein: ASSQDWTGGTEAF

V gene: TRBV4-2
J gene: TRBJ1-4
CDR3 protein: ASSQDRQGVTNEKLF

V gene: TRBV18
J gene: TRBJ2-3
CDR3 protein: ASSPIPNTDTQY

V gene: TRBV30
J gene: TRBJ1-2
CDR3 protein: AWGTVRNYGYT

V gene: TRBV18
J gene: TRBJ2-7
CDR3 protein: ASSQTGTPSYEQY

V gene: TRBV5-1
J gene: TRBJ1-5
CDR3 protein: ASSLGSGGSNQPQH

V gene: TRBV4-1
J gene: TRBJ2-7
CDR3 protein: ASSQAPDRVSYEQY

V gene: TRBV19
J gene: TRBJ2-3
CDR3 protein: ASSYGAGTRRGTQY

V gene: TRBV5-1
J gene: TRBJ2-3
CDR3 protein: ASSLTGDGTDTQY

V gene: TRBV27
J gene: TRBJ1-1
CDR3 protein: ASSLISGEVTEAF

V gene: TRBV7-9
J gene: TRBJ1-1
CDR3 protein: ASSQRQVRDTEAF

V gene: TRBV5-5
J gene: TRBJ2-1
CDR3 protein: ASSFEGAKYNEQF

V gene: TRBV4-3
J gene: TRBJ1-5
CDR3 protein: ASSQDWTVSNQPQH

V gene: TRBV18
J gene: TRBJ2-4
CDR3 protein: ASSPGSGKNIQY

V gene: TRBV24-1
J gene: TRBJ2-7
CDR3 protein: ATSAPERGVYEQY

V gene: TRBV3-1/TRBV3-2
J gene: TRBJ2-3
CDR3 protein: ASSLSGGPGDTQY

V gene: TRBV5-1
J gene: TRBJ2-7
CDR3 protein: ASSSTPGRRGFYEQY

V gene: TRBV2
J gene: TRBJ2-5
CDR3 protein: ASSEAKLAGGPETQY

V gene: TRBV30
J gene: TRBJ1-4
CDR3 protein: AWSVARFRNGEKLF

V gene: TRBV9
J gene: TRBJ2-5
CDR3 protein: ASSVGPQGKTQY

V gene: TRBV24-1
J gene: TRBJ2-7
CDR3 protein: ATSDAGDSTHEQY

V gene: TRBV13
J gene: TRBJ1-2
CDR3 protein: ASSLGGRNGYT

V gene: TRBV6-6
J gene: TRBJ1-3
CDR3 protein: ASSGSTGASGNTIY

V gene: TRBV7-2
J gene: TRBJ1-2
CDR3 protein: ASSLPGGEGYT

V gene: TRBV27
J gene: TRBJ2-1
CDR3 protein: ASSFRGNEQF

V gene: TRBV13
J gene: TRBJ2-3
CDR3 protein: ASSPEGTDTQY

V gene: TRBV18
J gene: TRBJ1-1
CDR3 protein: ASSSTGVNTEAF

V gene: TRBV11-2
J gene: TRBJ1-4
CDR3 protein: ASSFGGGGYNEKLF

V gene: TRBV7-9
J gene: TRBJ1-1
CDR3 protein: ASSLQGVNTEAF

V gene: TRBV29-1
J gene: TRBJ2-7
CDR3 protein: SVENRDNYEQY

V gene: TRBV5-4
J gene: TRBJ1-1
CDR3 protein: ASSRSGAGTEAF

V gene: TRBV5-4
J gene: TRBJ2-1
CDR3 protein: ASSSEPGQGAYNEQF

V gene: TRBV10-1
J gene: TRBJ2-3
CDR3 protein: ASSESPTSTDTQY

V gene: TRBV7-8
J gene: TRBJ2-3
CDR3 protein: ASSLGQASTDTQY

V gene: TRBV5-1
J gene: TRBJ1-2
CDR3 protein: ASSSGSQTYGYT

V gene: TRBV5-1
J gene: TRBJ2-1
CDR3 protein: ASSLLGTGVNEQF

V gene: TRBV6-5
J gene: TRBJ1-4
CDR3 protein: ASSTRQGMGEKLF

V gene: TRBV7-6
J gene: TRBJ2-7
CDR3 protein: ASSLYSGNSYEQY

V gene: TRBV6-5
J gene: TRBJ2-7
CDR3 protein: ASSYNRYSYEQY

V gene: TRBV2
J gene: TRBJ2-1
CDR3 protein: ASMPTSGGEQF